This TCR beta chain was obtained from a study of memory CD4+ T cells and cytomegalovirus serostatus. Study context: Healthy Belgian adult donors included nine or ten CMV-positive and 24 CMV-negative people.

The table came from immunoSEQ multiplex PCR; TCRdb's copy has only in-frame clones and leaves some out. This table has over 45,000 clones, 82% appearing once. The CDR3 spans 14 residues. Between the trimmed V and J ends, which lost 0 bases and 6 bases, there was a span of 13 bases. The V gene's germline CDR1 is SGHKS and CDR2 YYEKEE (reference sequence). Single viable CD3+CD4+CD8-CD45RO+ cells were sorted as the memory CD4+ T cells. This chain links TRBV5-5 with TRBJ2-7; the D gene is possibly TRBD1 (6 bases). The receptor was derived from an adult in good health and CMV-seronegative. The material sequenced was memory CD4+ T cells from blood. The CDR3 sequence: CASSLEQGSLEQYF. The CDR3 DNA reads TGTGCCAGCAGCTTGGAACAGGGAAGTCTCGAGCAGTACTTC.